A single sample gave rise to the 10 T cell receptor beta chains below, sequenced in a study of blood T cell repertoires in COVID-19. The data were produced by immunoSEQ multiplex PCR, yet TCRdb's version contains in-frame clones alone and is incomplete. The repertoire holds approximately 250,000 clones, around 80% seen once, with approximately 4% in the top ten. Sequencing used peripheral blood. All receptors come from a man in his fifties or sixties with acute or convalescent COVID-19.

V and J are TRBV14 and TRBJ2-7, with TRBD1 matching over 11 bases. V lost 4 bases, J lost 0 bases, and 2 bases stayed unmatched. Germline loops: CDR1 SGHDN, CDR2 FVKESK. The CDR3 spans 15 residues. This chain's CDR3 is CASSPGTGGSYEQYF. The CDR3 DNA reads as TGTGCCAGCAGCCCCGGGACAGGGGGCTCCTACGAGCAGTACTTC.

The CDR3 DNA is TGTGCCAGCAGACTTCTTGACTATGGCTACACCTTC. Translated: CASRLLDYGYTF. The chain couples TRBV6-5 to TRBJ1-2; no firm D call. Trimming removed 6 bases from V and 3 bases from J, with 8 bases in between. Germline CDR1 MNHEY, CDR2 SVGAGI. The CDR3 consists of 12 residues.

The V and J genes are TRBV2 and TRBJ2-3; 9 positions agree with TRBD2. J was trimmed by 2 bases and V by 8 bases; bases with no gene match: 8. Germline CDR1 and CDR2: SNHLY and FYNNEI. The CDR3 contains 15 residues. CDR3 nucleotide sequence: TGTGCCAGCTGGGGGCGACTAGCGGTCACAGATACGCAGTATTTT. It specifies CASWGRLAVTDTQYF.

V is TRBV6-6 and J is TRBJ1-2, with 10 bases aligning to TRBD1. The CDR3 runs to 16 residues. The J segment lost 2 bases and the V segment lost 7 bases, leaving 10 bases of the junction unmatched. CDR1 MNHNY and CDR2 SVGAGI come from the germline V gene (reference sequence). The CDR3 DNA sequence: TGTGCCAGCAATGACAGGGGGCAGAAGTCCAACTATGGCTACACCTTC. It specifies CASNDRGQKSNYGYTF.

In its sample, this clone was seen a few times. J is TRBJ2-1 and V is TRBV4-3; TRBD2 aligns across 8 bases. This CDR3 has 15 amino acids. V trimming: 4 bases; J trimming: 2 bases; junction bases outside the gene matches: 4. Germline V lookup: CDR1 LGHNA, CDR2 YSLEER. In DNA, the CDR3 is TGCGCCAGCAGCCGAGCGGGAGTGACCTACAATGAGCAGTTCTTC. It specifies CASSRAGVTYNEQFF.

This chain uses TRBV15 with TRBJ1-2; TRBD1 might be the D (6 bases). V shed 1 base and J shed 6 bases, with 15 bases lying between them. Germline V gives CDR1 LNHNV, CDR2 YYDKDF (reference sequence). CDR3 size: 15 residues. The CDR3 DNA reads TGTGCCACCAGCAGAGGCCCGGGGGGGGCGGATGGCTACACCTTC. This codes for CATSRGPGGADGYTF.

This sequence joins TRBV7-2 and TRBJ2-1; D unclear. The V end lost 3 bases, the J end lost 4 bases, and 13 bases lay between the germline ends. CDR1 is SGHTA, CDR2 FQGNSA, per germline. The CDR3 is 15 residues long. CDR3 residues: CASSLGPVPYNEQFF. The CDR3 DNA is TGTGCCAGCAGCTTGGGCCCCGTCCCATACAATGAGCAGTTCTTC. Together with reference TRBV7-2 and TRBJ2-1, the CDR3 gives the full variable domain: GAGVSQSPSNKVTEKGKDVELRCDPISGHTALYWYRQSLGQGLEFLIYFQGNSAPDKSGLPSDRFSAERTGGSVSTLTIQRTQQEDSAVYLCASSLGPVPYNEQFFGPGTRLTVL.

The V and J genes are TRBV10-3 and TRBJ1-1, with D unresolved. Germline CDR1 is ENHRY and CDR2 is SYGVKD. This CDR3 spans 15 amino acids. Trimming removed 6 bases at V and 0 bases at J, with 14 bases between. CDR3 DNA sequence: TGTGCCATCAGGAGCGGGGAGAAGTTGAACACTGAAGCTTTCTTT. It specifies CAIRSGEKLNTEAFF.

J is TRBJ2-7 and V is TRBV6-5; the D is unclear. Trimming took off 4 bases at V and 2 bases at J, with 9 bases between the two ends. The germline CDR1 and CDR2 sequences are MNHEY and SVGAGI. The CDR3 is 13 amino acids. CDR3 in DNA: TGTGCCAGCAGTTTAACCCGGGCCTACGAGCAGTACTTC. Its protein is CASSLTRAYEQYF.

The chain links TRBV6-5 to TRBJ1-4; TRBD1 matches at 8 bases. The CDR3 loop spans 14 amino acids. Germline V gene sequence: CDR1 MNHEY, CDR2 SVGAGI. V trimming: 5 bases; J trimming: 7 bases; junction bases outside the gene matches: 6. DNA for the CDR3: TGTGCCAGCAGTACAGGGGGGCGAGTTGAAAAACTGTTTTTT. Its translation is CASSTGGRVEKLFF.